This T cell receptor (beta chain) appears in the sequencing data of a study of T cell repertoires and Cas9 in healthy adults. Study-wide context: CD4 and CD8 compartments: SpCas9-reactive T cells profiled for potency, cytotoxicity, lineage.

Data came from immunoSEQ multiplex PCR; TCRdb stores just in-frame clones and leaves some out. The repertoire holds about 15,000 clones, about nine tenths seen once, with roughly 2% in the top ten. Overall study results and limits: In vitro, SpCas9-reactive Tregs were reported to curb effector T cell proliferation and function.

As for this clone: Its specificity is unknown.

Trimming removed 11 bases from V and 5 bases from J; junction bases left unmatched: 10. This CDR3 has 13 amino acids. Germline V CDR1 and CDR2: MNHNS, SASEGT. The specimen sequenced was Tregs (CD4+, CD25+, CD127-, CD137-, CD154-) from PBMCs; culture status not recorded. The gene calls are TRBV6-1 and TRBJ2-5; 8 bases agree with TRBD2. The TCR comes from a human donor in good health. The CDR3 region is CAGTIAGRETQYF. The DNA for the CDR3 is TGTGCCGGAACCATAGCGGGGCGGGAGACCCAGTACTTC.